This T cell receptor beta chain derives from a study of blood T cell repertoires in COVID-19. Study details: In each case, the material was cDNA or gDNA derived from T cells, B-cell-depleted T cells, or PBMCs.

Original data processing: Researchers report that nucleated cell counts were estimated from reference gene primer amplification. Some clones are missing from TCRdb's copy, which holds only in-frame ones; the method was immunoSEQ multiplex PCR. V, J and clone size reflect that table, while D and trimming were determined from the DNA. The sample lists 75,000 to 80,000 clones; 88% were seen once. Germline CDR1 MNHEY, CDR2 SMNVEV (reference sequence). The CDR3 length is 13 residues. The J segment lost 4 bases and the V segment lost 2 bases, leaving 1 base of the junction unmatched. This sequence was found in a human donor in a cohort sampled during active COVID-19. This chain uses TRBV27 with TRBJ1-2, with 7 positions matching TRBD1. Material for sequencing was peripheral blood. CDR3 nucleotide sequence: TGTGCCAGCAGTTTACCAGGGGGCTATGGCTACACCTTC. Translated: CASSLPGGYGYTF.